The clone carrying this T cell receptor (beta chain) was detected only once. Its antigen is not identified. A junction boundary mismatches the germline segment, possibly from a read error. The length of the CDR3 is 13 residues. Germline V gene lookup returns CDR1 MNHEY and CDR2 SVGAGI. This specimen belongs to a study of T-cell reconstitution after alpha-beta-depleted transplantation in children. Study-wide findings and caveats: The origin of high day-60 TCRbeta diversity in some patients lay in surviving recipient T cells and thymic progenitors. Reportedly, roughly two months post-transplant, alpha-beta T cells arose from several hundred expanded graft clones. After one year, T-cell counts and TCRbeta diversity mostly came from new T cells.

The authors prepared the TCRbeta library with unique molecular identifiers. TCRdb reanalysed the PCR reads using MiXCR and keeps one entry per CDR3 protein. Of about 76,000 distinct CDR3 sequences listed, about 14% are singletons. Specimen: PBMCs, mostly from graft donor cells, collected 180 days after TCRalphabeta/CD19-depleted stem cell transplant. The receptor was derived from a male patient aged 2-9 years who had a stem cell transplant for acute lymphoblastic leukemia, so the T cells may come from the graft donor. The rearrangement joins TRBV6-5 to TRBJ1-3; the D gene is possibly TRBD1 (5 bases). CDR3 coding DNA: TGTGCCAGCAGTTACATCGGGGGAAACACCATACATTTT. As protein: CASSYIGGNTIHF.